The 7 T cell receptor beta chains below all came from one sample that was sequenced in a study of identical twins. TCRdb redid the calling of the 5' RACE reads with MiXCR, one entry per CDR3 protein. The table lists 650,000 to 800,000 distinct CDR3 sequences, roughly 8% of them singletons. This same sample was also part of a study on yellow fever vaccine responses in identical twins.

The sequenced sample consisted of PBMCs. The receptors were gathered from a woman younger than 35 in good health.

This clonotype occurred many times. The chain has TRBV12-3 or TRBV12-4 and TRBJ1-1; D gene uncertain. The CDR3 contains 15 residues. Trimming shortened V by 2 bases and J by 4 bases, and 14 bases separated the two germline ends. CDR3: CASSLLGGLATEAFF. For the CDR3, the DNA is TGTGCCAGCAGTTTACTAGGAGGGCTTGCCACTGAAGCTTTCTTT.

This clonotype was detected ten times or more. The rearrangement links TRBV5-1 to TRBJ2-7; D gene uncertain. Trimming removed 0 bases at V and 6 bases at J, with 19 bases between. Germline V gene sequence: CDR1 SGHRS, CDR2 YFSETQ. The CDR3 sequence is 16 residues long. CDR3 DNA sequence: TGCGCCAGCAGCTTGGATGGCGTCCCAGAATATGGCGAGCAGTACTTC. This encodes CASSLDGVPEYGEQYF.

This sequence joins TRBV5-1 and TRBJ2-7, with D perhaps matching TRBD1 (6 bases). Germline assignment: CDR1 SGHRS and CDR2 YFSETQ. The CDR3 runs to 14 residues. The V end was cut by 0 bases, the J end by 6 bases, with 13 bases between. The CDR3 loop is CASSLAGQRFEQYF. The CDR3, as DNA: TGCGCCAGCAGCTTGGCCGGACAGCGTTTCGAGCAGTACTTC.

This clonotype was detected a few times. This chain connects TRBV27 to TRBJ1-1; TRBD1 matches at 7 bases. The CDR3 totals 14 residues. Germline loops: CDR1 MNHEY, CDR2 SMNVEV (reference sequence). With 5 bases clipped from V and 5 bases from J, the junction kept 8 bases outside the gene matches. This CDR3 is CASSEAGDRTEAFF. The CDR3 coding sequence is TGTGCCAGCAGTGAAGCTGGGGACAGAACTGAAGCTTTCTTT.

This clonotype appeared a few times. This chain uses TRBV20-1 with TRBJ2-3; 7 bases are a match to TRBD2. CDR1 and CDR2 (germline): DFQATT, SNEGSKA (reference sequence). V was pared by 6 bases and J by 0 bases, with 6 bases of the junction left unmatched. The CDR3 length is 14 residues. CDR3 sequence: CSAGGAGSTDTQYF. The CDR3 coding sequence is TGCAGTGCGGGAGGGGCAGGGAGCACAGATACGCAGTATTTT.

This clonotype was counted a few times. The chain joins TRBV11-1 to TRBJ1-1; a weak D match, TRBD1 (5 bases). The ends were cut back, 2 bases at V and 2 bases at J, with 15 bases in the middle. Germline assignment: CDR1 SGHAT and CDR2 FQDESV (reference sequence). CDR3 size: 16 residues. This CDR3 is CASSLLGTGDNTEAFF. Here the CDR3 DNA reads TGTGCCAGCAGCTTATTAGGTACGGGGGACAACACTGAAGCTTTCTTT.

The chain carries TRBV5-5 and TRBJ2-1, with 10 positions matching TRBD1. After removal of 10 bases from V and 10 bases from J, the junction contained 17 bases not matched to a gene. Germline CDR1 SGHKS, CDR2 YYEKEE (reference sequence). CDR3 size: 15 residues. CDR3 in DNA: TGTGCCGGTCGTTCCGGGACAGGGGTCAGGGAGGAGCAGTTCTTC. Translation gives CAGRSGTGVREEQFF.